The 4 T cell receptor beta chains below all came from one sample that was sequenced in a study of OX40 agonist ivuxolimab in advanced cancers. Repertoires were generated with immunoSEQ multiplex PCR, while TCRdb's copy carries only in-frame clones and drops some. The table has 55,000 to 75,000 clones, 80% to 85% seen once; the top ten hold approximately 11%. The material was CD4+ or CD8+ T cells sorted from blood, obtained in a trial of the OX40 agonist ivuxolimab. These receptors all come from an adult with an advanced solid tumor such as melanoma, head and neck, liver or kidney cancer.

The chain recombines TRBV5-1 with TRBJ1-1, with D perhaps matching TRBD1 (5 bases). Trimming took 5 bases from V and 4 from J, leaving 15 bases between them. The CDR3 has 14 amino acids. The V gene's germline CDR1 is SGHRS and CDR2 YFSETQ. The CDR3: CASSWDGEGTEAFF. The CDR3 nucleotides read TGCGCCAGCAGTTGGGACGGGGAAGGCACTGAAGCTTTCTTT.

The V gene is TRBV6-5, the J gene TRBJ1-1; 7 nucleotides align to TRBD1. The CDR3 sequence is 16 residues long. Trimming removed 0 bases from V and 2 bases from J; junction bases left unmatched: 6. Germline V gives CDR1 MNHEY, CDR2 SVGAGI. As DNA, the CDR3 is TGTGCCAGCAGTTACTCTAATGGACAGGTAAACACTGAAGCTTTCTTT. Protein product: CASSYSNGQVNTEAFF.

The rearrangement links TRBV7-7 to TRBJ2-5; D may be TRBD2 (7 bases). Germline V gene lookup returns CDR1 SSHAT and CDR2 FNYEAQ (reference sequence). The germline V and J ends were trimmed by 1 base and 4 bases, with 16 bases remaining between them. CDR3 length: 16 amino acids. The CDR3 nucleotides are TGTGCCAGCAGCTTAGGAGGGGGGGGTTCTCCAGAGACCCAGTACTTC. It is translated as CASSLGGGGSPETQYF.

V usage is TRBV9 and J usage is TRBJ2-1; 7 nucleotides match TRBD1. This CDR3 spans 14 amino acids. Trimming removed 1 base from V and 9 bases from J; junction bases left unmatched: 7. Germline CDR1 is SGDLS and CDR2 is YYNGEE. DNA of the CDR3: TGTGCCAGCAGCGTAAATACAGGGGATGTTGAGCAGTTCTTC. It encodes CASSVNTGDVEQFF. Drawing the rest from reference TRBV9 and TRBJ2-1, the complete variable domain is DSGVTQTPKHLITATGQRVTLRCSPRSGDLSVYWYQQSLDQGLQFLIQYYNGEERAKGNILERFSAQQFPDLHSELNLSSLELGDSALYFCASSVNTGDVEQFFGPGTRLTVL.